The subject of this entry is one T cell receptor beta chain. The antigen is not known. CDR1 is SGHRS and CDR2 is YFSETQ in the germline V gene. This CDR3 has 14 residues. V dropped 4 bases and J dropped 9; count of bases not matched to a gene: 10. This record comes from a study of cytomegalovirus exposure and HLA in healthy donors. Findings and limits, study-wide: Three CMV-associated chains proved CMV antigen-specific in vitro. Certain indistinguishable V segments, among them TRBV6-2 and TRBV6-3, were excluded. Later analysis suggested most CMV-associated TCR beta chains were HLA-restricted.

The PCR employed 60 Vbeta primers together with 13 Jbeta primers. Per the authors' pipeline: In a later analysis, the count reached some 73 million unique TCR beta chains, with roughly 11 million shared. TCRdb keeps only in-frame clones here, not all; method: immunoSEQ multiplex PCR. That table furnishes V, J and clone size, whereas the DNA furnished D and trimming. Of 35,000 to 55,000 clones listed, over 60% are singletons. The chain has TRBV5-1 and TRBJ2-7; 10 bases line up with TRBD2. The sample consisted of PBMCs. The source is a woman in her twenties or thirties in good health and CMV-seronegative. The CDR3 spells CASSERTSGGGQYF. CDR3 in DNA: TGCGCCAGCAGCGAGAGGACTAGCGGAGGAGGGCAGTACTTC.